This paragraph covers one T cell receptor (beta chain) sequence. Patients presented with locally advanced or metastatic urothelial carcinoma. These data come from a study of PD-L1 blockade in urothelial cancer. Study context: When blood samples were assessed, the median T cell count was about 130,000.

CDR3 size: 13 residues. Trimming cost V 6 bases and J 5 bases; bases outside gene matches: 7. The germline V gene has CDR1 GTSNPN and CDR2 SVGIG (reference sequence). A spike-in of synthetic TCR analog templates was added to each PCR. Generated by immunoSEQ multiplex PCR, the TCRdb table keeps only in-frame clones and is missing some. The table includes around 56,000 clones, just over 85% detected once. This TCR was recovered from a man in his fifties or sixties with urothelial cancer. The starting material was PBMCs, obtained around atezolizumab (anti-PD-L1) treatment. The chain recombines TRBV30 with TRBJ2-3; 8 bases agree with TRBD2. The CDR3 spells CACFSGTGDTQYF. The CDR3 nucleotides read TGTGCCTGCTTTAGCGGGACGGGAGATACGCAGTATTTT.